These 30 T cell receptor beta chains share one sample of origin, sequenced in a study of beta chain features in type 1 diabetes. TCRB transcripts that were expressed got sequenced, as all of the isolated RNA had been reverse transcribed. Repertoires were generated with immunoSEQ multiplex PCR, while TCRdb's copy carries only in-frame clones and drops some. The profile shows fewer than 500,000 clones, about 15% of them singletons. Sequenced: naive CD4+ T cells from blood. The receptors originated from a man aged 25-45 years in good health.

This chain joins TRBV18 and TRBJ2-7; D is unclear. The CDR3 has 13 amino acids. Germline V gene sequence: CDR1 KGHSH, CDR2 LQKENI. V shed 3 bases and J shed 3 bases, with 9 bases lying between them. CDR3 sequence (DNA): TGTGCCAGCTCACCTATTAAGTTCTACGAGCAGTACTTC. This encodes CASSPIKFYEQYF. Complete variable domain (other parts from reference TRBV18 and TRBJ2-7): NAGVMQNPRHLVRRRGQEARLRCSPMKGHSHVYWYRQLPEEGLKFMVYLQKENIIDESGMPKERFSAEFPKEGPSILRIQQVVRGDSAAYFCASSPIKFYEQYFGPGTRLTVT.

V usage is TRBV7-2 and J usage is TRBJ1-5, with D perhaps TRBD1 (6 bases). This CDR3 comprises 15 residues. Germline V gene data show CDR1 as SGHTA and CDR2 as FQGNSA. Trimming stripped 5 bases from V and 3 bases from J, with 14 bases between. CDR3 amino acids: CASSRVQGNNQPQHF. CDR3 DNA: TGTGCCAGCAGCCGAGTTCAGGGGAACAATCAGCCCCAGCATTTT.

V gene TRBV13 combines with J gene TRBJ2-3; 7 nucleotides match TRBD2. The CDR3 sequence is 17 residues long. Trimming removed 6 bases from V and 1 base from J; junction bases left unmatched: 13. Germline CDR1 reads PRHDT; CDR2 reads FYEKMQ (reference sequence). CDR3: CASRFRSGGPGTDTQYF. As DNA, the CDR3 is TGTGCCAGCAGGTTCAGGTCGGGGGGTCCTGGCACAGATACGCAGTATTTT.

The chain links TRBV5-4 to TRBJ2-3, with TRBD2 identical over 11 bases. Trimming at V came to 2 bases and at J to 5 bases, leaving 7 bases not matched to a gene. Germline-derived CDR1 and CDR2 are SGHNT and YYREEE (reference sequence). CDR3 length: 16 residues. The chain's CDR3 is CASSLWTSGLGDTQYF. The CDR3 DNA sequence: TGTGCCAGCAGCTTATGGACTAGCGGGTTGGGAGATACGCAGTATTTT.

CDR3 bases: TGTGCCAGCAGTTACTTAGACAGGGATTCACCCCTCCACTTT. Protein sequence: CASSYLDRDSPLHF. This rearrangement joins TRBV6-5 to TRBJ1-6; 7 nucleotides line up with TRBD1. The junction had 2 bases not matched to a gene; V was cut back by 1 base and J by 8 bases. This CDR3 contains 14 residues. Germline CDR1 is MNHEY and CDR2 is SVGAGI.

This clone appeared a few times. This chain joins TRBV6-5 and TRBJ2-7, with D uncertain. Deletions cut 4 bases from V and 5 bases from J, with 12 bases between. The CDR3 is made up of 13 amino acids. The germline V gene encodes CDR1 MNHEY and CDR2 SVGAGI. CDR3 coding DNA: TGTGCCAGCAGTTCCCTTAGTTCCGACGAGCAGTACGTC. Translated, it gives CASSSLSSDEQYV.

The chain has TRBV9 and TRBJ2-1, with D perhaps TRBD2 (5 bases). Per germline, CDR1 SGDLS and CDR2 YYNGEE. V gave up 4 bases and J gave up 4 bases, with 15 bases separating them. This CDR3 spans 15 amino acids. The CDR3 loop reads CASSPTQRLYNEQFF. The CDR3 coding sequence is TGTGCCAGCAGCCCGACGCAGAGACTATACAATGAGCAGTTCTTC.

There are a few counts of this clone. The J gene is TRBJ1-2, the V gene TRBV30; D is unresolved. The ends were cut back, 3 bases at V and 8 bases at J, with 10 bases in the middle. The germline CDR1 and CDR2 sequences are GTSNPN and SVGIG (reference sequence). The CDR3 runs 11 residues. CDR3 region: CAWSPMTGYTF. CDR3 DNA sequence: TGTGCCTGGAGCCCTATGACAGGCTACACCTTC.

This clone occurred a few times. V and J are TRBV9 and TRBJ2-7; D call uncertain. This CDR3 contains 13 residues. CDR1 is SGDLS and CDR2 is YYNGEE in the germline V gene. The V end lost 5 bases, the J end lost 6 bases, and 15 bases lay between the germline ends. CDR3 sequence: CASRPIWQGEQYF. The DNA for the CDR3 is TGTGCCAGCAGGCCCATTTGGCAAGGCGAGCAGTACTTC.

This clone came up a few times. The CDR3 bases are TGCGCCAGCAGCCCAAAGGGTGGCACAGTGAACACTGAAGCTTTCTTT. It encodes CASSPKGGTVNTEAFF. V and J are TRBV4-3 and TRBJ1-1; D uncertain. The CDR3 covers 16 residues. Trimming took off 4 bases at V and 0 bases at J, with 15 bases between the two ends. Germline CDR1 and CDR2: LGHNA and YSLEER.

This clone came up a few times. The chain links TRBV15 to TRBJ1-1, with no clear D. Germline CDR1 is LNHNV and CDR2 is YYDKDF (reference sequence). The ends were cut back, 3 bases at V and 1 base at J, with 6 bases in the middle. This CDR3 contains 13 residues. CDR3 region: CATSRQENTEAFF. CDR3 nucleotide sequence: TGTGCCACCAGCAGGCAGGAGAACACTGAAGCTTTCTTT.

This clone has only a few counts. The chain links TRBV4-3 to TRBJ2-2; a possible D gene is TRBD1 (6 bases). The CDR3 is 14 residues long. V dropped 4 bases and J dropped 7 bases, with 13 bases sitting between them. Germline V gives CDR1 LGHNA, CDR2 YSLEER. CDR3 DNA: TGCGCCAGCAGCCCATGGACAGCTCTCGGGGAGCTGTTTTTT. Its translation: CASSPWTALGELFF.

In DNA form, the CDR3 reads TGTGCTAGTGGTTCAGCTCGGGGGGCCAATGAAAAACTGTTTTTT. Its protein product is CASGSARGANEKLFF. This chain joins TRBV12-5 and TRBJ1-4; the D gene is possibly TRBD1 (6 bases). Germline CDR1 reads LGHNT; CDR2 reads FRNRAP. This CDR3 has 15 residues. Trimming removed 4 bases from V and 5 bases from J, with 14 bases in between.

This clone has a handful of counts. The sample contains more than one DNA sequence encoding this CDR3. The V gene is TRBV7-2, the J gene TRBJ2-1; D is undetermined. The CDR3 length is 11 residues. Trimming removed 4 bases at V and 10 bases at J, with 8 bases between. Germline CDR1 is SGHTA and CDR2 is FQGNSA. The CDR3 bases are TGTGCCAGCAGCTCCTGGGTCGAGCAGTTCTTC. Amino acid sequence: CASSSWVEQFF.

This clone has just a few counts. The CDR3 loop is CASSEGQGLSYEQYV. The CDR3 nucleotides are TGTGCCAGCAGTGAAGGACAGGGGCTCTCCTACGAGCAGTACGTC. V and J are TRBV6-1 and TRBJ2-7; TRBD1 aligns across 8 bases. The CDR3 consists of 15 residues. Germline CDR1 MNHNS, CDR2 SASEGT. Losses at the gene ends were 1 base for V and 0 bases for J; bases not matched to a gene: 2.

Concerning this clone: The same CDR3 arises from other DNA sequences in this sample as well. V is TRBV20-1 and J is TRBJ2-7; D might be TRBD2 (5 bases). The CDR3 contains 11 residues. V lost 7 bases, J lost 4 bases, and 11 bases lay in between. The germline CDR1 and CDR2 sequences are DFQATT and SNEGSKA (reference sequence). CDR3 sequence reads: CSGRRGYEQYF. The CDR3 bases are TGCAGTGGGAGAAGAGGGTACGAGCAGTACTTC.

The table lists this clone with a few counts. The chain has TRBV4-1 and TRBJ1-5; no clear D gene. Germline assignment: CDR1 MGHRA and CDR2 YSYEKL. The CDR3 is 16 residues long. Trimming took off 0 bases at V and 7 bases at J, with 16 bases between the two ends. The chain's CDR3 is CASSQDPRAGGQPQHF. In nucleotides, the CDR3 is TGCGCCAGCAGCCAAGATCCCCGGGCAGGCGGGCAGCCCCAGCATTTT.

This clone occurred a few times. The CDR3 loop is CASSGQGRQETQYF. CDR3 in DNA: TGTGCCAGCAGTGGACAGGGAAGACAAGAGACCCAGTACTTC. This chain uses TRBV5-6 with TRBJ2-5; 8 bases are shared with TRBD1. CDR3 size: 14 residues. V was clipped by 5 bases and J by 2 bases; unmatched bases: 5. The germline gives CDR1 SGHDT, CDR2 YYEEEE.

V gene TRBV6-1 combines with J gene TRBJ2-3; TRBD2 matches 10 bases. Per germline, CDR1 MNHNS and CDR2 SASEGT. This CDR3 comprises 15 residues. The V segment lost 7 bases and the J segment 5 bases; nucleotides outside the gene matches: 9. This CDR3 reads CASKALAGGGDTQYF. The CDR3 DNA sequence: TGTGCCAGCAAGGCCTTAGCGGGGGGAGGAGATACGCAGTATTTT.

This clone has only a few counts. The V call is TRBV5-4, the J call TRBJ2-5; unclear D gene. CDR3 size: 14 residues. V lost 4 bases and J 4 bases, leaving 14 bases between the germline ends. CDR1 is SGHNT, CDR2 YYREEE, per germline (reference sequence). DNA of the CDR3: TGTGCCAGCAGCCAGATCCCGAATGGAGAGACCCAGTACTTC. Translation gives CASSQIPNGETQYF.

This clone was detected only a few times. The chain uses TRBV15 and TRBJ2-3; the D gene is possibly TRBD2 (6 bases). CDR1 and CDR2 from the germline V gene are LNHNV and YYDKDF (reference sequence). Trimming cost V 1 base and J 1 base, with 9 bases left between them. The CDR3 is made up of 15 amino acids. The CDR3 loop is CATSRGSSGTDTQYF. CDR3 bases: TGTGCCACCAGCAGAGGGTCTAGCGGCACAGATACGCAGTATTTT.

The chain employs TRBV2 and TRBJ2-1, with D possibly being TRBD2 (5 bases). The CDR3 has 14 residues. Germline-derived CDR1 and CDR2 are SNHLY and FYNNEI. V lost 0 bases and J 8 bases, leaving 11 bases between the germline ends. The chain's CDR3 is CASSEAPAADEQFF. The DNA of the CDR3 is TGTGCCAGCAGTGAAGCTCCAGCGGCGGATGAGCAGTTCTTC.

A word on this clone: Additional DNA sequences in this sample encode the identical CDR3. The CDR3 here is CAWSVLAGAADTQYF. CDR3 sequence (DNA): TGTGCCTGGAGTGTACTAGCGGGAGCGGCAGATACGCAGTATTTT. This sequence joins TRBV30 and TRBJ2-3; TRBD2 aligns across 11 bases. The CDR3 contains 15 residues. Germline V CDR1 and CDR2: GTSNPN, SVGIG (reference sequence). V was pared by 0 bases and J by 4 bases, with 3 bases of the junction left unmatched.

The V call is TRBV9, the J call TRBJ2-3; 8 positions match TRBD2. CDR3 size: 15 residues. V lost 4 bases and J lost 6; bases outside the gene matches: 10. Germline V gene lookup returns CDR1 SGDLS and CDR2 YYNGEE. In DNA, the CDR3 is TGTGCCAGCAGCCAGGGACTAGTTCACACCGATACGCAGTATTTT. Amino acid sequence: CASSQGLVHTDTQYF.

V and J are TRBV5-4 and TRBJ2-2; D gene unclear. This CDR3 spans 11 amino acids. Trimming pared 3 bases from V and 8 bases from J, leaving 5 bases between. Germline-derived CDR1 and CDR2 are SGHNT and YYREEE (reference sequence). The DNA for the CDR3 is TGTGCCAGCAGCTCCGTGGGGGAGCTGTTTTTT. Protein: CASSSVGELFF. Variable domain in full (rest from reference TRBV5-4 and TRBJ2-2): ETGVTQSPTHLIKTRGQQVTLRCSSQSGHNTVSWYQQALGQGPQFIFQYYREEENGRGNFPPRFSGLQFPNYSSELNVNALELDDSALYLCASSSVGELFFGEGSRLTVL.

The V and J genes are TRBV14 and TRBJ2-7; D is ambiguous. V dropped 1 base and J dropped 10 bases, with 8 bases sitting between them. This CDR3 region has 11 residues. CDR1 SGHDN and CDR2 FVKESK come from the germline V gene. CDR3 residues: CASSQGGFQYF. CDR3 sequence (DNA): TGTGCCAGCAGCCAAGGAGGATTTCAGTACTTC.

The rearrangement uses TRBV18 and TRBJ2-5; the D gene could be TRBD1 or TRBD2 (5 bases each). This CDR3 is built from 15 residues. Trimming cost V 5 bases and J 0 bases, with 13 bases left between them. CDR1 is KGHSH, CDR2 LQKENI, per germline. In DNA, the CDR3 is TGTGCCAGCTCAGGACGGGGACCATACCAAGAGACCCAGTACTTC. It specifies CASSGRGPYQETQYF. The full variable domain, completed using reference TRBV18 and TRBJ2-5, is NAGVMQNPRHLVRRRGQEARLRCSPMKGHSHVYWYRQLPEEGLKFMVYLQKENIIDESGMPKERFSAEFPKEGPSILRIQQVVRGDSAAYFCASSGRGPYQETQYFGPGTRLLVL.

In its sample, this clone was seen many times. Additional DNA sequences in this sample encode the identical CDR3. The J gene is TRBJ2-1, the V gene TRBV14; D is unresolved. The CDR3 runs to 13 residues. The germline V gene has CDR1 SGHDN and CDR2 FVKESK. The V gene lost 1 base and the J gene lost 6 bases, with 7 bases spanning the gap. CDR3 in DNA: TGTGCCAGCAGCCAAGTTCGTGGCAATGAGCAGTTCTTC. This gives the protein CASSQVRGNEQFF.

The genes are TRBV19 and TRBJ1-1, with 7 bases that match TRBD1. Germline loops: CDR1 LNHDA, CDR2 SQIVND (reference sequence). CDR3 size: 14 residues. Unmatched junction bases numbered 11, after V lost 9 bases and J lost 4 bases. CDR3 DNA sequence: TGTGCCAGCAAACCGGGACAGAAATTCACTGAAGCTTTCTTT. Amino acids: CASKPGQKFTEAFF.

The chain has TRBV6-5 and TRBJ1-1; weak D call: TRBD1 (5 bases). Trimming cost V 5 bases and J 6 bases, with 7 bases left between them. The CDR3 consists of 11 residues. Germline values: CDR1 MNHEY, CDR2 SVGAGI. The CDR3 DNA follows: TGTGCCAGCAGTACGGGGGCTGAAGCTTTCTTT. Its protein product is CASSTGAEAFF.